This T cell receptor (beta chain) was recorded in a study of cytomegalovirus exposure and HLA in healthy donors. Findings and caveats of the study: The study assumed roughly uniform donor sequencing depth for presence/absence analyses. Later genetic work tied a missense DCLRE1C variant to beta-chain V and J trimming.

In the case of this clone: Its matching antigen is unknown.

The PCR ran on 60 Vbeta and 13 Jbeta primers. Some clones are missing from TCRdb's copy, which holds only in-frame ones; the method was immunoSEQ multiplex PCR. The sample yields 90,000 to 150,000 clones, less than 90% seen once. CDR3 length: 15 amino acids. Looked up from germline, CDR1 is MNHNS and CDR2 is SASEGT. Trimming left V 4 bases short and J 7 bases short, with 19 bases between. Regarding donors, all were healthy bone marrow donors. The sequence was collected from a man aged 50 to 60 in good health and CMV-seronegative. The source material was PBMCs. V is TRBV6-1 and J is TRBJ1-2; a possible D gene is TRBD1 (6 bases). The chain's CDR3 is CASSGGGGGPVGYTF. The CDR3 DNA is TGTGCCAGCAGTGGGGGGGGCGGGGGGCCGGTTGGCTACACCTTC.